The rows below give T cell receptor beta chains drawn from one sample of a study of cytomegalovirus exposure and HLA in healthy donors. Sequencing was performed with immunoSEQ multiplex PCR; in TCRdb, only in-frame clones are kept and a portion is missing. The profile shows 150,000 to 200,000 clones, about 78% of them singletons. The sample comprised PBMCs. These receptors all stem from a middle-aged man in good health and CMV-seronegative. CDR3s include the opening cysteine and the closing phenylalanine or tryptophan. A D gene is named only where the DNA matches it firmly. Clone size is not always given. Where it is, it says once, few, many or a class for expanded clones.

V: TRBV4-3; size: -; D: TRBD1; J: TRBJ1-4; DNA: TGCGCCAGCAGCCAAGGGGACAGGGGAGGTGAAAAACTGTTTTTT; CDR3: CASSQGDRGGEKLFF
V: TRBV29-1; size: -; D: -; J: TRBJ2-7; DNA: TGCAGCGTTGATAGGGGGTTTGAGCAGTACTTC; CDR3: CSVDRGFEQYF
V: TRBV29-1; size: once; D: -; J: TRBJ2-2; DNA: TGCAGCGTTGACAGTACCCCGGGCACCGGGGAGCTGTTTTTT; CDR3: CSVDSTPGTGELFF
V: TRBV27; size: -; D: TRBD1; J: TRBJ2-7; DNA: TGTGCCCGGCTAAACGACAGGGGGCTTGGAAATAGCGAGCAGTACTTC; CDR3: CARLNDRGLGNSEQYF
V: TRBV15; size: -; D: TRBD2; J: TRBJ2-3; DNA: TGTGCCACCAGCGCATCGGGGGGGCCGGGAGATACGCAGTATTTT; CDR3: CATSASGGPGDTQYF
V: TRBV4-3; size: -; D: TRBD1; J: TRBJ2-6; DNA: TGCGCCAGCAGCCAAGCCCGGGACAGGGGGTACTCTGGGGCCAACGTCCTGACTTTC; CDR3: CASSQARDRGYSGANVLTF
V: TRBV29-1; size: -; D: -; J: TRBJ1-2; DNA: TGCAGCGCGGACAGAGGTCCCTATGGCTACACCTTC; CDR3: CSADRGPYGYTF
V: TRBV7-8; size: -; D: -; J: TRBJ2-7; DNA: TGTGCCAGCAGCTTAAGGCGGCCGAACGGGTCGTACTCCTACGAGCAGTACTTC; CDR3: CASSLRRPNGSYSYEQYF
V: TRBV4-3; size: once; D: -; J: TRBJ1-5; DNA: TGCGCCAGCAGCCAAGGGACAGAACCTCATCAGCCCCAGCATTTT; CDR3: CASSQGTEPHQPQHF
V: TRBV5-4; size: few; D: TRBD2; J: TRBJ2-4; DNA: TGTGCCAGCAGCCCATGGACTAGCGGGAGTTCCAAAAACATTCAGTACTTC; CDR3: CASSPWTSGSSKNIQYF
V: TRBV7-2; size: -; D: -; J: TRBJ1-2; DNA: TGTGCCAGCAGCCCTGGGTTAGGAGCCTATGGCTACACCTTC; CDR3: CASSPGLGAYGYTF
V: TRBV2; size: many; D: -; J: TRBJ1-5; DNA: TGTGCCAGCAGTGAAACGGAGCTACAGCCCCAGCATTTT; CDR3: CASSETELQPQHF
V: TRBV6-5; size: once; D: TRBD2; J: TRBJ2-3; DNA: TGTGCCAGCGGGACTAGCGGGGAAGATACGCAGTATTTT; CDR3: CASGTSGEDTQYF
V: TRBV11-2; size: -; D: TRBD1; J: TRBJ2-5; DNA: TGTGCCAGCAGCTCGATCAGGGGACAGGGTGGAGAGACCCAGTACTTC; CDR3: CASSSIRGQGGETQYF
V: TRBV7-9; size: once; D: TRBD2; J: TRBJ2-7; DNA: TGTGCCAGCAGCCTAGCGGGAGGTGCCTACGAGCAGTACTTC; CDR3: CASSLAGGAYEQYF
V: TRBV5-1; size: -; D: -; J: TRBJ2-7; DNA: TGCGCCAGCAGCTGGGATTCAGGGGTACCGGGTGTGCAGTACTTC; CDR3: CASSWDSGVPGVQYF
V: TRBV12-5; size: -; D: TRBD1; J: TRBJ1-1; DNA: TGTGCTAGTGGTGTGACAGGGCTTGTCGAAGCTTTCTTT; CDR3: CASGVTGLVEAFF
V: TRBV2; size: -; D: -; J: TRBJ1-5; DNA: TGTGCCAGCAGTGTAGAGGGGGATCAGCCCCAGCATTTT; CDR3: CASSVEGDQPQHF
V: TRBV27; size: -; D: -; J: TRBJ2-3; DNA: TGTGCCAGCCGAGGCTATAAGGGGCCTAGCACAGATACGCAGTATTTT; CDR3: CASRGYKGPSTDTQYF
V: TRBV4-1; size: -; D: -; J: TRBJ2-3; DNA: TGCGCCAGCAGCCGCCCGGGAAGGACAGATACGCAGTATTTT; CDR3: CASSRPGRTDTQYF
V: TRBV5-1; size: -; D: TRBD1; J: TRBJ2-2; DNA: TGCGCCAGCAGCTTCACCGGGACAGGGGGAAACACCGGGGAGCTGTTTTTT; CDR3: CASSFTGTGGNTGELFF
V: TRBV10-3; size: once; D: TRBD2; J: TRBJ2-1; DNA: TGTGCCACCGCGACTAGCGGTTACAATGAGCAGTTCTTC; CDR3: CATATSGYNEQFF
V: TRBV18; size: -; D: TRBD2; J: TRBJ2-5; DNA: TGTGCCAGCTCACCAAGGAGTAGCGGGCTCCAAGAGACCCAGTACTTC; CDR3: CASSPRSSGLQETQYF
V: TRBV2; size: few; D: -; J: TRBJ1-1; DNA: TGTGCCAGCAAACAGGGAAACACTGAAGCTTTCTTT; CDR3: CASKQGNTEAFF
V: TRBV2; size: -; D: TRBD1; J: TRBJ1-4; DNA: TGTGCCAGCAGTGAAGGAACCAGGGGGCGTGAAAAACTGTTTTTT; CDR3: CASSEGTRGREKLFF
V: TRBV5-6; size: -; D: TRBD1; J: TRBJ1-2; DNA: TGTGCCAGCAGCCCAGGGACAGGGGGGTACTATGGCTACACCTTC; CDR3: CASSPGTGGYYGYTF
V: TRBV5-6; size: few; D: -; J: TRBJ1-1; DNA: TGTGCCAGCAGCTTTAGAGACAGTTACACTGAAGCTTTCTTT; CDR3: CASSFRDSYTEAFF
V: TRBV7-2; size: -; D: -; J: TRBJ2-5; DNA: TGTGCCAGCGCCTCGGCGGGCGCCGAAGAGACCCAGTACTTC; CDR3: CASASAGAEETQYF
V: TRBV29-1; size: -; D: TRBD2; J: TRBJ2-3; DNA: TGCAGCGTCTCGGGACTAGCGAACTTTCGTACGCAGTATTTT; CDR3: CSVSGLANFRTQYF
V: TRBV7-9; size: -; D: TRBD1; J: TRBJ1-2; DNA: TGTGCCAGCAGCCTTGGGACAGTTTTCTATGGCTACACCTTC; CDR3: CASSLGTVFYGYTF
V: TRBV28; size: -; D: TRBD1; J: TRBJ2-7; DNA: TGTGCCAGCAGTTCCACGGACAGGGGTGAGCAGTACTTC; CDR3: CASSSTDRGEQYF
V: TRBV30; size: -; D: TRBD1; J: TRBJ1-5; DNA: TGTGCCTGGGGGGACAGCCTCAATCAGCCCCAGCATTTT; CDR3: CAWGDSLNQPQHF
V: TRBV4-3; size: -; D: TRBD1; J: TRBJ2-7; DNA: TGCGCCAGCAGCCAAGATGTGGGACAGGGGGCCTACGAGCAGTACTTC; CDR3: CASSQDVGQGAYEQYF
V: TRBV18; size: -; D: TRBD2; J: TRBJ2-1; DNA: TGTGCCAGCTCACCACCCGGGACTAGCGGCTACAATGAGCAGTTCTTC; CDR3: CASSPPGTSGYNEQFF
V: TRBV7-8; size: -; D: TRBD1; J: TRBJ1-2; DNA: TGTGCCAGCAGCCCCGAACGGGGGACAGTATTTCAGTTGGATGGCTACACCTTC; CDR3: CASSPERGTVFQLDGYTF
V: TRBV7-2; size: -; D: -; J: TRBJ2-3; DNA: TGTGCCAGCAGGTCTCCGGGGATCACAGATACGCAGTATTTT; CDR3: CASRSPGITDTQYF
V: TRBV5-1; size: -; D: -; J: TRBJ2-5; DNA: TGCGCCAGCAGCGACTACAAAGAGACCCAGTACTTC; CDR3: CASSDYKETQYF
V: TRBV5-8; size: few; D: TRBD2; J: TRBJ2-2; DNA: TGTGCCAGCAGCTTACTAGCGGGCCTGGGCACCGGGGAGCTGTTTTTT; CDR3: CASSLLAGLGTGELFF
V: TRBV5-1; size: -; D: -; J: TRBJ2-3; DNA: TGCGCCAGCAGCCAGGAGGCCACAGATACGCAGTATTTT; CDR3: CASSQEATDTQYF
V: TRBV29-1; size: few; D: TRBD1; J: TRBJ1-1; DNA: TGCAGCGCTGAGGATGCGACAGGGGATTTCTTT; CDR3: CSAEDATGDFF
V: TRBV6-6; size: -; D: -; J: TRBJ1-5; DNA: TGTGCCAGCAGTTACTCGGAAGGGGGAGACGGTCAGCCCCAGCATTTT; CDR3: CASSYSEGGDGQPQHF
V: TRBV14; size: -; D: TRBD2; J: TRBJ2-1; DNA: TGTGCCAGCAGCCAGGAACTAGCGGGAGTATATTTCTTC; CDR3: CASSQELAGVYFF
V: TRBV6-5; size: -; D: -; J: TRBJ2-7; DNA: TGTGCCAGCAGCCCCCGGGGGACCACCCGCCACGAGCAGTACTTC; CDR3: CASSPRGTTRHEQYF
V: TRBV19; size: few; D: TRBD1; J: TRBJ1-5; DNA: TGTGCCAGTAGTACGCCCGGGACAGGGGGCTTACAGCCCCAGCATTTT; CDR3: CASSTPGTGGLQPQHF
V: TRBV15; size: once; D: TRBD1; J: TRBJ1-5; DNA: TGTGCCACCACCAGGGCAGGGGGCGATCAGCCCCAGCATTTT; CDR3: CATTRAGGDQPQHF
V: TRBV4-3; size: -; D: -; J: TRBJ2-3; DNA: TGCGCCAGCAGCCAAGATCAGACAGATACGCAGTATTTT; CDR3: CASSQDQTDTQYF
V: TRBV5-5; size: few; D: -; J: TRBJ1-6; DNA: TGTGCCAGCAGCTTGTCGGTATTGAATTCACCCCTCCACTTT; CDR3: CASSLSVLNSPLHF
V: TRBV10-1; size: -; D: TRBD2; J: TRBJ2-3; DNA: TGCGCCAGCAGTGAAAGCGGGGGGCGGATTGGTACGCAGTATTTT; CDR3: CASSESGGRIGTQYF
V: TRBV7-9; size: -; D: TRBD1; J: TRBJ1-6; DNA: TGTGCCAGCAGCCCTGGACAGGGCTTATATAATTCACCCCTCCACTTT; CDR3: CASSPGQGLYNSPLHF
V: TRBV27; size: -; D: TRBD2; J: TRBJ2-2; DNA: TGTGCCAGCAGTTTATCGGGACTAGCGGGAGGGAACACCGGGGAGCTGTTTTTT; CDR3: CASSLSGLAGGNTGELFF
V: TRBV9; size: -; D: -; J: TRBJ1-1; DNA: TGTGCCAGCAGCGGGTACGAGACTGAAGCTTTCTTT; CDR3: CASSGYETEAFF
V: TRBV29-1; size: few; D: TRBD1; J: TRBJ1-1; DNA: TGCAGCCACGGGCGGGGACAGACAACCCTTGGCACTGAAGCTTTCTTT; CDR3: CSHGRGQTTLGTEAFF
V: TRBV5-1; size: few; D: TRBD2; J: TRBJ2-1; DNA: TGCGCCAGCAGCTCGACCGGGACTAGCGGCTACAATGAGCAGTTCTTC; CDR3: CASSSTGTSGYNEQFF